The present T cell receptor beta chain was sequenced within a study of cytomegalovirus exposure and HLA in healthy donors. Notes on this clone: The antigen is unknown.

PCR employed 60 Vbeta and 13 Jbeta primers. Clones were read by immunoSEQ multiplex PCR, and TCRdb kept only the in-frame ones, dropping some. The table shows over 100,000 clones, with about four fifths occurring only once. V lost 1 base and J lost 5; bases outside the gene matches: 15. This CDR3 region has 18 residues. Study-level points and caveats: The listing of roughly 160 TCR beta chains classed them as cytomegalovirus-associated.

This chain joins TRBV5-3 and TRBJ2-7; 10 bases align to TRBD2. TRBV5-3 is an open reading frame whose function is uncertain. This TCR was recovered from a man aged 30 to 45 in good health and CMV-seropositive. Sequenced: PBMCs. The CDR3 region has the DNA TGTGCCAGAAGCTTGTGGGCTAGCGGGAGTAAAGTGAGCCACGAGCAGTACGTC. This codes for CARSLWASGSKVSHEQYV.